This T cell receptor (beta chain) emerged from a study of neoadjuvant anti-PD-1 for oral cavity cancer. Measured with immunoSEQ multiplex PCR; TCRdb has only the in-frame clones, and not every one. Here the sample spans tens of thousands of clones, approximately 80% being singletons. Patients had newly diagnosed, untreated stage II-IVA oral cavity squamous cell carcinoma. This CDR3 is built from 15 residues. CDR1 and CDR2 from the germline V gene are MNHEY and SVGAGI. The junction had 5 bases not matched to a gene; V was cut back by 5 bases and J by 3 bases. This clone was seen only once. The clonotype was recovered from a person aged 35-79 years with oral cavity squamous cell carcinoma. The sample consisted of PBMCs, taken before nivolumab (anti-PD-1) treatment. The chain links TRBV6-5 to TRBJ2-1, with 9 bases identical to TRBD2. CDR3 loop: CASSPRLADYNEQFF. The DNA of the CDR3 is TGTGCCAGCAGTCCGAGACTAGCGGACTACAATGAGCAGTTCTTC.